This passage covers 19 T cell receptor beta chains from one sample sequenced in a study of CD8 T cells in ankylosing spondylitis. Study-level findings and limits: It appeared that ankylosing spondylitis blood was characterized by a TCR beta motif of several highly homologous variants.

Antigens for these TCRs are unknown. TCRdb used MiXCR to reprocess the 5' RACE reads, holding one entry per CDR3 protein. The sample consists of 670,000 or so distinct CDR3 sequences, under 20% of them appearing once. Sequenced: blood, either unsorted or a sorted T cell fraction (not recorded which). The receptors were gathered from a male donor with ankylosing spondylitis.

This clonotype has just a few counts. The DNA of the CDR3 is TGTGCCAGCAGTTACTTCGAGGTGGGGAGCGGTTATAGCAATCAGCCCCAGCATTTT. This encodes CASSYFEVGSGYSNQPQHF. This chain joins TRBV6-5 and TRBJ1-5; D ambiguous. Germline CDR1 is MNHEY and CDR2 is SVGAGI. The CDR3 has 19 amino acids. V lost 1 base and J 0 bases, leaving 19 bases between the germline ends.

The CDR3: CASSLSGRTDTQYF. The CDR3 DNA is TGTGCCAGCAGTTTGAGCGGCCGCACAGATACGCAGTATTTT. This sequence joins TRBV12-3 or TRBV12-4 and TRBJ2-3, with a weak D call TRBD2 (5 bases). The V gene lost 3 bases and the J gene lost 1 base, with 8 bases spanning the gap. The CDR3 sequence is 14 residues long.

CDR3 protein: CASSLPTEGTAEAFF. The CDR3 region has the DNA TGTGCCAGCAGCCTTCCGACAGAGGGGACAGCTGAAGCTTTCTTT. The chain employs TRBV7-9 and TRBJ1-1, with 7 positions matching TRBD1. The CDR3 has 15 amino acids. J lost 6 bases, V lost 5 bases, and 12 bases had no gene match. Germline CDR1 is SEHNR and CDR2 is FQNEAQ (reference sequence).

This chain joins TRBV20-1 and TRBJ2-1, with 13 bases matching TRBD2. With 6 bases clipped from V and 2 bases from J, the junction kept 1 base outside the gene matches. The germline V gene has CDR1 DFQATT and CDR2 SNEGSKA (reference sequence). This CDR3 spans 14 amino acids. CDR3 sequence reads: CSATSGGAYNEQFF. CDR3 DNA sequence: TGCAGTGCCACTAGCGGGGGGGCCTACAATGAGCAGTTCTTC.

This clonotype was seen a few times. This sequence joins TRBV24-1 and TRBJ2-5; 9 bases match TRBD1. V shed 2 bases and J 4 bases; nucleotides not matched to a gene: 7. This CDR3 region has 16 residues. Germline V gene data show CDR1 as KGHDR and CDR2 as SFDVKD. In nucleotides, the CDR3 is TGTGCCACCAGTGATTCGGGGGACAGGGCTCGAGAGACCCAGTACTTC. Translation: CATSDSGDRARETQYF.

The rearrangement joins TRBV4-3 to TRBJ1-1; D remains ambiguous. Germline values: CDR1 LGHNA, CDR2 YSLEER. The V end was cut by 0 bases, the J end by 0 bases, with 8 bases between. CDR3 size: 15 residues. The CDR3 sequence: CASSQEALMNTEAFF. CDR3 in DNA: TGCGCCAGCAGCCAAGAAGCTCTCATGAACACTGAAGCTTTCTTT.

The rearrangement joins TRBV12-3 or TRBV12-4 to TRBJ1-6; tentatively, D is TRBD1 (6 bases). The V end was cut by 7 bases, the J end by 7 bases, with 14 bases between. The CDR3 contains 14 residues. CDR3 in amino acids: CASTWDKLNSPLHF. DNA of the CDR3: TGTGCCAGCACCTGGGACAAGCTGAATTCACCCCTCCACTTT.

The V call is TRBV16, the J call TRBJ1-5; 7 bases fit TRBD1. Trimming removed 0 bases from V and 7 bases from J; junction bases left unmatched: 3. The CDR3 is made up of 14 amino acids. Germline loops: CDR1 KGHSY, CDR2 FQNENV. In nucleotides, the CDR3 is TGTGCCAGCAGCCAATCCCCACAGGGGCAGCCCCAGCATTTT. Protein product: CASSQSPQGQPQHF.

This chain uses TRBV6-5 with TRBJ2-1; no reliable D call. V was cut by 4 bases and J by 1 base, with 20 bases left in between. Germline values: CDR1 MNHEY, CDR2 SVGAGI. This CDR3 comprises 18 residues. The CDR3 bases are TGTGCCAGCAGTTCCTCCGTTTGGGTTCTGGGGTCCTACAATGAGCAGTTCTTC. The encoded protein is CASSSSVWVLGSYNEQFF.

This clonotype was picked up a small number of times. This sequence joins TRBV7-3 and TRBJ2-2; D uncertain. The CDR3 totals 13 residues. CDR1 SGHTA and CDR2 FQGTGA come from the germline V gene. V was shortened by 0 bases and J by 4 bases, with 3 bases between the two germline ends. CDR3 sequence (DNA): TGTGCCAGCAGCTTAACCCCCACCGGGGAGCTGTTTTTT. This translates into CASSLTPTGELFF.

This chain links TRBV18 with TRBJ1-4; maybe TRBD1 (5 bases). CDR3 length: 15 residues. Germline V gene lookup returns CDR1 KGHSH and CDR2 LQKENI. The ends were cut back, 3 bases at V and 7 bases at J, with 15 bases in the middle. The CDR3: CASSPPPGVGEKLFF. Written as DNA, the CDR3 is TGTGCCAGCTCACCCCCCCCGGGGGTCGGTGAAAAACTGTTTTTT. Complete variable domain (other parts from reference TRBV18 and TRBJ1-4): NAGVMQNPRHLVRRRGQEARLRCSPMKGHSHVYWYRQLPEEGLKFMVYLQKENIIDESGMPKERFSAEFPKEGPSILRIQQVVRGDSAAYFCASSPPPGVGEKLFFGSGTQLSVL.

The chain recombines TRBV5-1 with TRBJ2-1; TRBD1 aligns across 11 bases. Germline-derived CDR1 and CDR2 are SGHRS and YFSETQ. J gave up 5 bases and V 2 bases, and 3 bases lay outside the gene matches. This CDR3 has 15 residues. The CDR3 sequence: CASSLPGQGDNEQFF. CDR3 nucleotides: TGCGCCAGCAGCTTACCGGGACAGGGGGACAATGAGCAGTTCTTC.

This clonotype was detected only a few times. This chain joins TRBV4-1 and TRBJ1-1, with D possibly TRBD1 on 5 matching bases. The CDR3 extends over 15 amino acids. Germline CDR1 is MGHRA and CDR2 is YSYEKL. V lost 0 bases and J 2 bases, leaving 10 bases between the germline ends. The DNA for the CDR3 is TGCGCCAGCAGCCAAGACCCGGGGGGAAACACTGAAGCTTTCTTT. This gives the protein CASSQDPGGNTEAFF.

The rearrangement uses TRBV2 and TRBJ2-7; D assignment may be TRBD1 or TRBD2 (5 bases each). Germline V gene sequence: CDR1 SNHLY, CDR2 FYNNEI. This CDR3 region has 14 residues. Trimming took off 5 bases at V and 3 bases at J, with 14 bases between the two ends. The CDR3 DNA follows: TGTGCCAGCAGTCCGGGGCCCAGGTACTACGAGCAGTACTTC. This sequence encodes CASSPGPRYYEQYF.

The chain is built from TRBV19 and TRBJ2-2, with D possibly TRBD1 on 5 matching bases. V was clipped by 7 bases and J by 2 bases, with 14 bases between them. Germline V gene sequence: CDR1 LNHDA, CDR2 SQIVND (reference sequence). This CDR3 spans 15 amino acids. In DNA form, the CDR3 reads TGTGCCAGTACCCTAGGCAGGGTTAACACCGGGGAGCTGTTTTTT. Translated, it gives CASTLGRVNTGELFF.

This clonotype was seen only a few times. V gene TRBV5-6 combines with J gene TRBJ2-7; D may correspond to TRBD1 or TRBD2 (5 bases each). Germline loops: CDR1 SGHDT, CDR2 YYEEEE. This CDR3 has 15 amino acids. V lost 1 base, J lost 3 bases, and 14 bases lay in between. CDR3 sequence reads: CASSLYRSRGYEQYF. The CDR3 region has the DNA TGTGCCAGCAGCTTGTACAGGAGTCGGGGCTACGAGCAGTACTTC.

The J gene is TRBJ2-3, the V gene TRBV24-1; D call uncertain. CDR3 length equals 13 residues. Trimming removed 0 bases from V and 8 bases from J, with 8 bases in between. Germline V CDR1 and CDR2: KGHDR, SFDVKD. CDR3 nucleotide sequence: TGTGCCACCAGTGATTTGGCGTTGGGTACGCAGTATTTT. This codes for CATSDLALGTQYF.

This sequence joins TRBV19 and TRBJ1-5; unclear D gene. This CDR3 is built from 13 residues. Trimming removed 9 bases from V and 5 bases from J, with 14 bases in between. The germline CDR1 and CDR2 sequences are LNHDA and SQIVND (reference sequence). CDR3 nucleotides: TGTGCCAGCCGGGGAGGGCGAGATCAGCCCCAGCATTTT. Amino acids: CASRGGRDQPQHF.

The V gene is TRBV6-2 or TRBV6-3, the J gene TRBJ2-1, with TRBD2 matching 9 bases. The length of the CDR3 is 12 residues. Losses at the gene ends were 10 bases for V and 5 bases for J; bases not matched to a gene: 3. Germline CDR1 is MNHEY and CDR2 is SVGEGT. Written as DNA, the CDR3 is TGTGCCACCAGACTAGCGGACAATGAGCAGTTCTTC. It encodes CATRLADNEQFF.